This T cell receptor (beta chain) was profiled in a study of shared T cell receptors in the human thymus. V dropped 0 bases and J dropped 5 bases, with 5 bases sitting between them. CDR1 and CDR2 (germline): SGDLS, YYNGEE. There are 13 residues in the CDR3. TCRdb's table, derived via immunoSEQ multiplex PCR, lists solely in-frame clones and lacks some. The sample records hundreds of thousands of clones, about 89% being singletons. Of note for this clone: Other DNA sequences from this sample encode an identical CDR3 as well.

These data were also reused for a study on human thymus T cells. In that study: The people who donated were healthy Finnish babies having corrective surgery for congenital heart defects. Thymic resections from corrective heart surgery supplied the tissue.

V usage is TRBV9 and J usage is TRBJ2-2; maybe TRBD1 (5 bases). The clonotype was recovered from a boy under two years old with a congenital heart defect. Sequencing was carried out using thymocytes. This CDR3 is CASSVDRTGELFF. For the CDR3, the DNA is TGTGCCAGCAGCGTAGACAGGACCGGGGAGCTGTTTTTT. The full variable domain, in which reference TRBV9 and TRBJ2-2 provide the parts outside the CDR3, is DSGVTQTPKHLITATGQRVTLRCSPRSGDLSVYWYQQSLDQGLQFLIQYYNGEERAKGNILERFSAQQFPDLHSELNLSSLELGDSALYFCASSVDRTGELFFGEGSRLTVL.